The clone carrying this T cell receptor (beta chain) was detected many times. These data are taken from a study of neurological immune-mediated disorders. Synthesis of cDNA was accomplished via 5'RACE employing 10-nucleotide random UMIs. From 15-18 subjects, every sequencing run obtained over 170 million TCR-beta sequences. Each CDR3 protein is one row after TCRdb ran MiXCR on the 5' RACE reads. The data show some 49,000 distinct CDR3 sequences, less than 15% seen once. Per the germline V gene, CDR1 is DFQATT and CDR2 is SNEGSKA (reference sequence). There are 12 residues in the CDR3. Trimming cost V 3 bases and J 9 bases, with 12 bases left between them. Time point noted: longitudinal time-point 2.

V usage is TRBV20-1 and J usage is TRBJ2-1, with D perhaps TRBD1 (6 bases). This clonotype was obtained from a male donor with HTLV-1-associated myelopathy (HAM/TSP). The sequencing sample was made of PBMCs. CDR3 in amino acids: CSASGEGGEQFF. The CDR3 nucleotides are TGCAGTGCTAGCGGGGAAGGGGGTGAGCAGTTCTTC.